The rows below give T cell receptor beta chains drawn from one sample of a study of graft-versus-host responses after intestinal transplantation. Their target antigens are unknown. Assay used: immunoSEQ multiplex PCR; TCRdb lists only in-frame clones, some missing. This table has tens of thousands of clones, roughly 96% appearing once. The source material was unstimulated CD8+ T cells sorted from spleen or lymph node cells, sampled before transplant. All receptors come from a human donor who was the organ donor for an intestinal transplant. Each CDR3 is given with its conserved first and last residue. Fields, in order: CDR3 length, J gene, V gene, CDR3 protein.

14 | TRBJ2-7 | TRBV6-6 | CASSPGEVGNEQYF
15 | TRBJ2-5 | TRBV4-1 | CASATSGALQETQYF
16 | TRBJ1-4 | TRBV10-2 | CASSEIALVGNEKLFF
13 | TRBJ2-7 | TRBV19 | CASSIKENYEQYF
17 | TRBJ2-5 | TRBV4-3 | CASSQDPVTGHQETQYF
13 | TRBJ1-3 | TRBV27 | CASSYRGGNTIYF
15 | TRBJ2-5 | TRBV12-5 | CASGSPDREGETQYF
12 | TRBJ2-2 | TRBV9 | CASSVGPGELFF
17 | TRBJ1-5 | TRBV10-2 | CASSETGTGGLNQPQHF
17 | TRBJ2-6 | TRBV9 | CASSIRDRLPGANVLTF
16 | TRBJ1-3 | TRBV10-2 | CASSARSKGSGNTIYF
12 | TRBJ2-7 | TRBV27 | CASSFPSGEQYF
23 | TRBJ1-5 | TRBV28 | CASSFPLMHSVGQGSISNQPQHF
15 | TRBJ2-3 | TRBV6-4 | CASSRLAGSTDTQYF
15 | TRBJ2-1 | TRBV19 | CASSIGGAPYNEQFF
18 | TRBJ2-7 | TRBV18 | CASSPPGLKTFSSYEQYF
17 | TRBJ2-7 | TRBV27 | CASSPRQASEASYEQYF
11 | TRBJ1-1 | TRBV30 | CAWWINTEAFF
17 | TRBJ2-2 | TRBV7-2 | CASSPRSGGAVTGELFF
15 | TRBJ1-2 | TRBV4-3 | CASSQLTYSNYGYTF
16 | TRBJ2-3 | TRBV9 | CASSLRDRVKIDTQYF
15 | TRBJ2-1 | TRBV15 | CATSRDAGKANEQFF
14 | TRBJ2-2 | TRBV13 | CASNEIGNTGELFF
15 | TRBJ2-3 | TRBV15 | CATSRALVASDTQYF
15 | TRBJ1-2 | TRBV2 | CASNDGSTAVAGYTF
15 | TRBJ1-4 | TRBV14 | CASSPLDRGNEKLFF
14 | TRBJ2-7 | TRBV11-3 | CASSHRDRGYEQYF
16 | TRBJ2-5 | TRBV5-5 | CASSLVYQGEGETQYF
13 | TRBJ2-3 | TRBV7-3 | CASSLVRADTQYF
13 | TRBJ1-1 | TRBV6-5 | CAVQTGENTEAFF
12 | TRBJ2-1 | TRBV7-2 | CASSLSYNEQFF
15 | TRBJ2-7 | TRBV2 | CASSETSGGYYEQYF
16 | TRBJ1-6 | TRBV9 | CASSQTGNSYNSPLHF
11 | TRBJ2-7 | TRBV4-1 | CASSGSSEQYF
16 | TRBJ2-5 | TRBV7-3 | CASSLGTGFYQETQYF
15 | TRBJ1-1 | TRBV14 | CASSPNLQGNTEAFF
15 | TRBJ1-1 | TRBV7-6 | CASSLAPYGGTEAFF
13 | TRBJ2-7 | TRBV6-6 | CASSYPADYEQYF
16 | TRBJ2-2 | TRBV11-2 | CASSPPGTSNTGELFF
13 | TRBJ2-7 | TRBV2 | CASGTGGGYEQYF
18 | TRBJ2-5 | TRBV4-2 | CASSQDLQSGSWEETQYF
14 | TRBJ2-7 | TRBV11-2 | CASSFGGGSYEQYF
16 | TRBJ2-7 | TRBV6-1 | CASSEGGRQGVYEQYF
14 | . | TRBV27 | CASSFMNSDYEQYF
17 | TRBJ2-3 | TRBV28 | CASSPGDGGAGTDTQYF
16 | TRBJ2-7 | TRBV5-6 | CASSSLLDRSPYEQYF
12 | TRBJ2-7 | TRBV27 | CASSFFGNEQYF
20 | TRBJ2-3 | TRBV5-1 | CASSLTLLVIAGGPTDTQYF
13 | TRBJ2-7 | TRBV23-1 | CASASLAAYEQYF
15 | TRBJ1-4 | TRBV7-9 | CASSLVGQGNEKLFF